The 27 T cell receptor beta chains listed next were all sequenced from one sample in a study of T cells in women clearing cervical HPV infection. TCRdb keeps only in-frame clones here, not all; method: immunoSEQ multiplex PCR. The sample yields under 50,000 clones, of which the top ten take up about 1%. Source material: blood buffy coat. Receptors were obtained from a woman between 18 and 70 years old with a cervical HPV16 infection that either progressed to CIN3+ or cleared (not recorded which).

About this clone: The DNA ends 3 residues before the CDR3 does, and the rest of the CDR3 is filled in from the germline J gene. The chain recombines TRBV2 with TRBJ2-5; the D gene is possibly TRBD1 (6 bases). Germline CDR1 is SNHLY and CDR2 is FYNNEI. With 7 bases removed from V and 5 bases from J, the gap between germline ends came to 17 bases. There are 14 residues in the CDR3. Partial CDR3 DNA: TGTGCCAGCACCGACTCAGGGGCCCAGGAGACC. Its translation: CASTDSGAQET. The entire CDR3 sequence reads CASTDSGAQETQYF.

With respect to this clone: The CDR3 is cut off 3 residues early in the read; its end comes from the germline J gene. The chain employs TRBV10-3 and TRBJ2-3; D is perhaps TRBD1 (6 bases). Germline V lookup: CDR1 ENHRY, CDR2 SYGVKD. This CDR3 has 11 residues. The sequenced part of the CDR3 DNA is TGTGCCATCAGCCAAGGGGGTGCG. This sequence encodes CAISQGGA. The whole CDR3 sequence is CAISQGGAQYF.

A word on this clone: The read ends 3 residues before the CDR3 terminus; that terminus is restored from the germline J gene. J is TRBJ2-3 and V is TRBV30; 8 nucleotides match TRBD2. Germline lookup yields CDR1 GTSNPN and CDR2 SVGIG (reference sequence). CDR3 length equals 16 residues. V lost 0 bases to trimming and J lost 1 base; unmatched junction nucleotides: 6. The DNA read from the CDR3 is TGTGCCTGGAGTGTACGAGGGCGGGGGGGCACAGATACG. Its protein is CAWSVRGRGGTDT. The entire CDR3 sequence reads CAWSVRGRGGTDTQYF.

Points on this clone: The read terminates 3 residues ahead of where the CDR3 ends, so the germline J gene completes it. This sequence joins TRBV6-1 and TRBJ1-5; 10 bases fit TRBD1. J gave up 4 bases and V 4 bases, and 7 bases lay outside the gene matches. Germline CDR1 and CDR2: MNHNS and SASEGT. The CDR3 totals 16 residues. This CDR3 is CASSGRTGGWNQPQHF. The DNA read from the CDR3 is TGTGCCAGCAGTGGGAGGACAGGGGGATGGAATCAGCCC.

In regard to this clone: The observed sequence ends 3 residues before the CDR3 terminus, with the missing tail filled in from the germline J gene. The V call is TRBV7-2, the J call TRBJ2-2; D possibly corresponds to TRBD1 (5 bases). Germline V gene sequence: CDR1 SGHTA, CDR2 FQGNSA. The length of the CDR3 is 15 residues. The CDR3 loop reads CASSSLRSGANVLFF. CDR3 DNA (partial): TGTGCCAGCAGCTCCTTACGCTCTGGGGCCAACGTG.

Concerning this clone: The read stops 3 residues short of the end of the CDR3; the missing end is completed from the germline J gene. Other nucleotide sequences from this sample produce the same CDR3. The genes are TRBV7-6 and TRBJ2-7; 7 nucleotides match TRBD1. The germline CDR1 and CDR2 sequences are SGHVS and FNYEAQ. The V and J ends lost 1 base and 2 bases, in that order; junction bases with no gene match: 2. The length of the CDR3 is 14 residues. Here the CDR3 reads CASSLDRGPYEQYF. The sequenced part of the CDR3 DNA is TGTGCCAGCAGCTTAGATAGGGGGCCCTACGAG.

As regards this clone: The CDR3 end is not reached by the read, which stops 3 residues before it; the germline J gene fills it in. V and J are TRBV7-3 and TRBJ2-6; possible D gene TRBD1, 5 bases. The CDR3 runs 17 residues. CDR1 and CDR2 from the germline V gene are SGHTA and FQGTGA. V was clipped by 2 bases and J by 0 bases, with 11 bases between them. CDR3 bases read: TGTGCCAGCAGCTTATCTGCAGGGCGCTCTGGGGCCAACGTC. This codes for CASSLSAGRSGANV. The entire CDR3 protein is CASSLSAGRSGANVLTF.

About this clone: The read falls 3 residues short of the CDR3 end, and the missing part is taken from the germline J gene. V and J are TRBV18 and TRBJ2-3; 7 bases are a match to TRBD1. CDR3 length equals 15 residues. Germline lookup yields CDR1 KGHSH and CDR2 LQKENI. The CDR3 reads CASSPQGVSNQPQYF. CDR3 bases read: TGTGCCAGCTCGCCTCAGGGGGTTAGCAATCAGCCG.

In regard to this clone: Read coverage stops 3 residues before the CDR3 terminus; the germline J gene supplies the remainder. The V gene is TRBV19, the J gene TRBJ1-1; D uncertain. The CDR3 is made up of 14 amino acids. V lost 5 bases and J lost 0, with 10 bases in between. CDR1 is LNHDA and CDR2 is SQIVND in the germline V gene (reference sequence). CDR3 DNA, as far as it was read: TGTGCCAGTAGTCCAGACAACGTGAACACTGAA. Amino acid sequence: CASSPDNVNTE. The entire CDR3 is CASSPDNVNTEAFF.

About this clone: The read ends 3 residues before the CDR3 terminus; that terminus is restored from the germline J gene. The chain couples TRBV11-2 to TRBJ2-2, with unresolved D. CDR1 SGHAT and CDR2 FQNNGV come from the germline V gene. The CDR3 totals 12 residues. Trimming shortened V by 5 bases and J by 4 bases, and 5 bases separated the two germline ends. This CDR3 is CASSPITGELFF. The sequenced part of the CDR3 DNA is TGTGCCAGCAGCCCAATCACCGGGGAG.

CDR3 DNA, as far as it was read: TGCGCCAGCAGCTTGATACCTAGCGGGGGGGTGGAGACG. Its translation is CASSLIPSGGVET. The CDR3, in full, reads CASSLIPSGGVETQYF. The chain uses TRBV5-1 and TRBJ2-3, with 12 bases fitting TRBD2. The read terminates 3 residues ahead of where the CDR3 ends, so the germline J gene completes it. The CDR3 consists of 16 residues. CDR1 and CDR2 (germline): SGHRS, YFSETQ.

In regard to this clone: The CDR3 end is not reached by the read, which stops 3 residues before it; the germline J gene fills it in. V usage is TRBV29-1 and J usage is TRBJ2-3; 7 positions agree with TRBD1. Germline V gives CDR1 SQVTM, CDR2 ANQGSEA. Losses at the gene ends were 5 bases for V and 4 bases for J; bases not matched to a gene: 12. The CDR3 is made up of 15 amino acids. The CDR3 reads CSVSIRDSGSDTQYF. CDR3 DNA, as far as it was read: TGCAGCGTTTCCATCCGGGACAGCGGCTCAGATACG.

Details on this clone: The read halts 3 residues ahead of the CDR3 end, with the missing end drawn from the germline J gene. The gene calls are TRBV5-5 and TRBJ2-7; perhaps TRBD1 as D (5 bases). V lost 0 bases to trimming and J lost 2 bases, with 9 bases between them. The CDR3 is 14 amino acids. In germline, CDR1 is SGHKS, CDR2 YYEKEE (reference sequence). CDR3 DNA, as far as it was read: TGTGCCAGCAGCTTGGGGGCAGGGACCTACGAG. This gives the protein CASSLGAGTYE. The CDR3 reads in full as CASSLGAGTYEQYF. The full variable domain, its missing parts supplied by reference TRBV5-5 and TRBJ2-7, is DAGVTQSPTHLIKTRGQQVTLRCSPISGHKSVSWYQQVLGQGPQFIFQYYEKEERGRGNFPDRFSARQFPNYSSELNVNALLLGDSALYLCASSLGAGTYEQYFGPGTRLTVT.

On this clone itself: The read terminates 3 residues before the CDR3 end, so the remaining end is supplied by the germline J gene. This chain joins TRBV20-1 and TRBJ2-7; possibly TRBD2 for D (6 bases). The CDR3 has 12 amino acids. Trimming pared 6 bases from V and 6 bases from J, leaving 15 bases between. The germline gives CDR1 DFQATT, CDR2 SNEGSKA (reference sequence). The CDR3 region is CSARRIGGEQYF. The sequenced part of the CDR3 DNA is TGCAGTGCACGTCGAATCGGGGGCGAG.

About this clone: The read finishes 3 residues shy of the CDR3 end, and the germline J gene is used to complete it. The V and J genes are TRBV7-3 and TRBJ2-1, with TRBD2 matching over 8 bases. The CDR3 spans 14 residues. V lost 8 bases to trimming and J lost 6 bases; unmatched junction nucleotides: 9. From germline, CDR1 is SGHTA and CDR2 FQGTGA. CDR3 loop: CASSVSGVPNEQFF. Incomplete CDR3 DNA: TGTGCCAGCTCGGTTAGCGGGGTTCCCAATGAG.

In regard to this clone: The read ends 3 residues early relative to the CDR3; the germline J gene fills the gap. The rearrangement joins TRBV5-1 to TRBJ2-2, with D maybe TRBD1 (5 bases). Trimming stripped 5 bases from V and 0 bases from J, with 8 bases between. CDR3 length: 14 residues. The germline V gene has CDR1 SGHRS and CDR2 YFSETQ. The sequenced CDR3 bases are TGCGCCAGCAGTTGGACACCGAACACCGGGGAG. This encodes CASSWTPNTGE. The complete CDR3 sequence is CASSWTPNTGELFF.

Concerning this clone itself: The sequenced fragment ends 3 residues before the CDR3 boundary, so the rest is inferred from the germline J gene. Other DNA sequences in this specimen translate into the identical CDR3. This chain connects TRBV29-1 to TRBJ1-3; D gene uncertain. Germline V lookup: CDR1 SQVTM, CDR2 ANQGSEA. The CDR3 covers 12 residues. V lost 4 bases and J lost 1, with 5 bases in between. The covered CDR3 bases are TGCAGCGTTGCAGGTTCTGGAAACACC. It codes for CSVAGSGNT. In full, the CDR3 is CSVAGSGNTIYF.

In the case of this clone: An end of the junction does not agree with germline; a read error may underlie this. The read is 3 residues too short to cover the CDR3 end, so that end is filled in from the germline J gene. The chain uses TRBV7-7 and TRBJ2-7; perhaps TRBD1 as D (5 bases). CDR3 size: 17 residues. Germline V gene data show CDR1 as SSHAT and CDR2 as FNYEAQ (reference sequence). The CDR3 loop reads CASSLEVTEQATYEQYF. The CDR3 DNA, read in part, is TGTGCTAGCAGCTTAGAAGTAACGGAACAGGCCACCTACGAG.

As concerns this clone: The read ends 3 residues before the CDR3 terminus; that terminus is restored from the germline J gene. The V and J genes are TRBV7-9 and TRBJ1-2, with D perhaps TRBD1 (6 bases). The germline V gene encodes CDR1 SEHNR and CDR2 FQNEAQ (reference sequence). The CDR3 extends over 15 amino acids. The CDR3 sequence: CASSLASGGAFDYTF. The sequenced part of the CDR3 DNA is TGTGCCAGCAGCTTAGCTAGCGGGGGGGCCTTTGAC.

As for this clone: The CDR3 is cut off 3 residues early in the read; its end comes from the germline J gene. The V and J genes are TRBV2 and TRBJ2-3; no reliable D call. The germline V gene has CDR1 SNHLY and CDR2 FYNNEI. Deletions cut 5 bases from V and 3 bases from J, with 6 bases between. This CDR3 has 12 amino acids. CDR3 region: CASSKRTDTQYF. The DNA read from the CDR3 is TGTGCCAGCAGTAAGAGGACAGATACG.

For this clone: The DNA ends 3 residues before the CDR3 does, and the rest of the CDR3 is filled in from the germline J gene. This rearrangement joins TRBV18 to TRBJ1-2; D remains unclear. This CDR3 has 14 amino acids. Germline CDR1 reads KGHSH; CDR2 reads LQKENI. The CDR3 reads CASSLTVGFYDYTF. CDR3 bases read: TGTGCCAGCTCACTAACAGTTGGGTTCTACGAC.

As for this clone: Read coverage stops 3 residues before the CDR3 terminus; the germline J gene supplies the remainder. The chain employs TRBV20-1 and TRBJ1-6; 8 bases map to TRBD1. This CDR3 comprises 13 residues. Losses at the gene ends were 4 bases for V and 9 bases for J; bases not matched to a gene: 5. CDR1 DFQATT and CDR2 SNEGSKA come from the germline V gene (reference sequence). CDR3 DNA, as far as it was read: TGCAGTGCTATAGGACAGGGTGGTTCACCC. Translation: CSAIGQGGSP. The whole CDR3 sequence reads CSAIGQGGSPLHF.

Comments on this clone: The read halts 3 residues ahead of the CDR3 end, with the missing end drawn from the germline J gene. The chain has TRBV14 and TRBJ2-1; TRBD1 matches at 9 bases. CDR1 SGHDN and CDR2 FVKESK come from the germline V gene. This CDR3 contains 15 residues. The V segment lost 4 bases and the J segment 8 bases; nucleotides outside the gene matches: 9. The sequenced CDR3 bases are TGTGCCAGCAGCCGGAGGGACAGGGAGGAAGATGAG. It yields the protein CASSRRDREEDE. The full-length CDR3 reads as CASSRRDREEDEQFF.

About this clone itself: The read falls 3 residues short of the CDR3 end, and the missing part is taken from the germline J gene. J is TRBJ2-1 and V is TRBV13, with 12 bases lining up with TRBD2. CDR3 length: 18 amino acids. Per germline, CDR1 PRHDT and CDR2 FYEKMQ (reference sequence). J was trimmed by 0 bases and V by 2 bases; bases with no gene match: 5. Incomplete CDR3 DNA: TGTGCCAGCAGCTTAACTAGCGGGGGGCCCAGCTCCTACAATGAG. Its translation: CASSLTSGGPSSYNE. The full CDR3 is CASSLTSGGPSSYNEQFF.

The part of the CDR3 DNA that was read is TGTGCCAGTACTACGATCCGGGACAGCGCTAACTATGGC. As protein: CASTTIRDSANYG. From start to end, the CDR3 is CASTTIRDSANYGYTF. The chain couples TRBV19 to TRBJ1-2; TRBD1 matches 7 bases. From the germline J gene comes the end of the CDR3, since the read stops 3 residues before it. V lost 7 bases, J lost 0 bases, and 11 bases stayed unmatched. Germline V gives CDR1 LNHDA, CDR2 SQIVND (reference sequence). This CDR3 contains 16 residues.

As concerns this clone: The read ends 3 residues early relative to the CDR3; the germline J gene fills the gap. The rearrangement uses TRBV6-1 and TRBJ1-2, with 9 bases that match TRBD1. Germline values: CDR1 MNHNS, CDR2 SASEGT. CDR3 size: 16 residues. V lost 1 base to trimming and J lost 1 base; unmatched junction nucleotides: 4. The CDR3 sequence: CASSEVGTGINYGYTF. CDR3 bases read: TGTGCCAGCAGTGAAGTTGGGACAGGGATTAACTATGGC.

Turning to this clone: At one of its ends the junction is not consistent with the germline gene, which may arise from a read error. The part of the CDR3 DNA that was read is TGTGCCAGCGGGACAGGGCTTCGTTATAGCAATCATCCC. This gives the protein CASGTGLRYSNHP. The whole CDR3 region reads CASGTGLRYSNHPQHF. The chain joins TRBV2 to TRBJ1-5, with TRBD1 matching 9 bases. Sequencing ends 3 residues short of the CDR3 end; the germline J gene provides the rest. Germline CDR1 SNHLY, CDR2 FYNNEI. This CDR3 spans 16 amino acids.